Listed here is a single T cell receptor (beta chain). Libraries were prepared by immunoSEQ multiplex PCR; TCRdb keeps only in-frame clonotypes and omits some of them. The table includes 290,000 or so clones, more than 75% detected once. Stated treatment: over 15 received Ad26.COV2.S at low or high dose, single or two shots; about 5 received placebo; per-sample allocation not given. Collection of samples fell on day 63 after the first vaccine or placebo injection. The length of the CDR3 is 19 residues. Germline V gene lookup returns CDR1 SGDLS and CDR2 YYNGEE. The V and J ends lost 4 bases and 1 base respectively, with 21 bases between them. The sample is drawn from a study of Ad26.COV2.S vaccination and SARS-CoV-2 variants.

This chain joins TRBV9 and TRBJ2-6, with D uncertain. The receptor was derived from a person aged 18-60 years who received the Ad26.COV2.S COVID-19 vaccine or a placebo. Sequencing used peripheral blood, obtained in a trial of Ad26.COV2.S vaccine versus placebo. CDR3 protein: CASSPLAGQPASGANVLTF. The CDR3 DNA sequence: TGTGCCAGCAGCCCTCTGGCTGGCCAGCCCGCGTCTGGGGCCAACGTCCTGACTTTC.